This record concerns one T cell receptor (beta chain) sequence. In the authors' methods: Reference gene primer amplification yielded estimated nucleated cell counts. Some clones are missing from TCRdb's copy, which holds only in-frame ones; the method was immunoSEQ multiplex PCR. V and J calls and clone size are as listed in that table; D and trimming were resolved from the DNA. The sample comprises some 45,000 clones, approximately 91% of which are singletons, and roughly an eighth rests with the top ten. Per germline, CDR1 MNHEY and CDR2 SVGAGI. The CDR3 totals 14 residues. V was trimmed by 6 bases and J by 1 base, leaving 12 bases between them. This sample stems from a study of blood T cell repertoires in COVID-19. Whole-study context: COVID-19 samples from acute and convalescent phases originated in the United States, Italy and Spain. Sources were T cells, B-cell-depleted T cells, or PBMCs; the material itself was cDNA or gDNA.

Sequenced material: peripheral blood. V is TRBV6-5 and J is TRBJ2-5; D is undetermined. This TCR came from a human donor in a cohort sampled during active COVID-19. The CDR3, as DNA: TGTGCCAGCAGAGACGCGGTGCGCCAAGAGACCCAGTACTTC. Protein: CASRDAVRQETQYF.